The next 28 T cell receptor beta chains were all read from a single sample in a study of blood T cell repertoires in COVID-19. Measured with immunoSEQ multiplex PCR; TCRdb has only the in-frame clones, and not every one. The sample shows around 270,000 clones, approximately 83% of them seen only once. The sample comprised PBMCs or T cells enriched from blood (not recorded which). The receptors here all came from a woman aged 25 to 39 who had recovered from COVID-19.

V gene TRBV7-9 combines with J gene TRBJ2-7, with 10 nucleotides matching TRBD1. The junction had 2 bases not matched to a gene; V was cut back by 4 bases and J by 5 bases. The length of the CDR3 is 13 residues. The germline gives CDR1 SEHNR, CDR2 FQNEAQ (reference sequence). In nucleotides, the CDR3 is TGTGCCAGCAGCTGGGACAGGGGCGACGAGCAGTACTTC. Its protein is CASSWDRGDEQYF.

This clone has a single count. The CDR3 sequence: CASSGQVDAEAFF. In DNA form, the CDR3 reads TGTGCCAGCAGTGGACAGGTCGACGCTGAAGCTTTCTTT. The V call is TRBV2, the J call TRBJ1-1, with a possible D match to TRBD1 (6 bases). Germline-derived CDR1 and CDR2 are SNHLY and FYNNEI. V was pared by 4 bases and J by 6 bases, with 12 bases between. The CDR3 runs to 13 residues.

The rearrangement links TRBV7-6 to TRBJ1-1; D remains ambiguous. This CDR3 comprises 16 residues. CDR1 SGHVS and CDR2 FNYEAQ come from the germline V gene. The V gene lost 5 bases and the J gene lost 0 bases, with 16 bases spanning the gap. For the CDR3, the DNA is TGTGCCAGCAGCCAGCCTAGTGGGTCGGTGAACACTGAAGCTTTCTTT. Translating gives CASSQPSGSVNTEAFF.

V and J are TRBV30 and TRBJ1-2, with D tentatively TRBD1 (6 bases). The CDR3 spans 15 residues. With 3 bases removed from V and 8 bases from J, the gap between germline ends came to 22 bases. CDR1 and CDR2 from the germline V gene are GTSNPN and SVGIG (reference sequence). The CDR3 DNA reads TGTGCCTGGAGCGCCGGGACCCCTACAAGGGGGGGCTACACCTTC. It translates to CAWSAGTPTRGGYTF.

This chain links TRBV11-2 with TRBJ1-5; no reliable D call. Germline V lookup: CDR1 SGHAT, CDR2 FQNNGV. Deletions cut 3 bases from V and 1 base from J, with 4 bases between. CDR3 length equals 13 residues. The CDR3 bases are TGTGCCAGCAGCTTTCGGAGCAATCAGCCCCAGCATTTT. Amino acid sequence: CASSFRSNQPQHF.

The CDR3 nucleotides read TGTGCCAGCGAGATCACTCCAGGGGCTGGGGGCACAGATACGCAGTATTTT. Translating gives CASEITPGAGGTDTQYF. The chain uses TRBV25-1 and TRBJ2-3; possibly TRBD1 for D (6 bases). The V end lost 8 bases, the J end lost 1 base, and 22 bases lay between the germline ends. Per the germline V gene, CDR1 is MGHDK and CDR2 is SYGVNS. The CDR3 loop spans 17 amino acids.

This chain joins TRBV4-1 and TRBJ2-2; TRBD2 matches 13 bases. This CDR3 has 18 amino acids. Trimming cost V 3 bases and J 3 bases; bases outside gene matches: 7. The germline V gene has CDR1 MGHRA and CDR2 YSYEKL. In nucleotides, the CDR3 is TGCGCCAGCAGCCACCGGACTAGCGGGGGCCCGTACACCGGGGAGCTGTTTTTT. Translated: CASSHRTSGGPYTGELFF.

This chain links TRBV4-1 with TRBJ1-1, with D possibly being TRBD1 (6 bases). V was cut by 0 bases and J by 1 base, with 9 bases left in between. The length of the CDR3 is 15 residues. In germline, CDR1 is MGHRA, CDR2 YSYEKL. The CDR3 DNA is TGCGCCAGCAGCCAAGAAGGGGGGGAGAACACTGAAGCTTTCTTT. Translated, it gives CASSQEGGENTEAFF.

This rearrangement joins TRBV3-1 (or the pseudogene TRBV3-2) to TRBJ2-7, with D unresolved. The CDR3 runs 15 residues. Germline-derived CDR1 and CDR2 are LGHDT and YNNKEL (reference sequence). Trimming took off 3 bases at V and 1 base at J, with 13 bases between the two ends. The CDR3 region is CASSQKARLSYEQYF. The DNA of the CDR3 is TGTGCCAGCAGCCAGAAAGCCAGGCTTTCCTACGAGCAGTACTTC.

This clone was detected a few times. The V call is TRBV5-4, the J call TRBJ1-4; 8 bases are a match to TRBD1. The trim removed 1 base at V and 5 bases at J, leaving 4 bases unmatched. The CDR3 contains 15 residues. CDR1 and CDR2 from the germline V gene are SGHNT and YYREEE (reference sequence). CDR3 nucleotide sequence: TGTGCCAGCAGCTTGTACAGGGGGGGGAATGAAAAACTGTTTTTT. Translating it yields CASSLYRGGNEKLFF.

This sequence joins TRBV15 and TRBJ1-2; D gene uncertain. The CDR3 length is 13 residues. V was trimmed by 0 bases and J by 8 bases, leaving 10 bases between them. Germline CDR1 is LNHNV and CDR2 is YYDKDF (reference sequence). The CDR3 region has the DNA TGTGCCACCAGCAGAGATCTGGTCGGGGGCTACACCTTC. Its translation: CATSRDLVGGYTF.

The chain links TRBV7-7 to TRBJ2-5; D uncertain. CDR1 is SSHAT, CDR2 FNYEAQ, per germline (reference sequence). V was cut by 5 bases and J by 4 bases, with 5 bases left in between. This CDR3 is 11 amino acids long. This CDR3 reads CASSPRETQYF. DNA for the CDR3: TGTGCCAGCAGCCCTCGAGAGACCCAGTACTTC.

The J gene is TRBJ1-5, the V gene TRBV7-2; 8 nucleotides match TRBD1. V was clipped by 5 bases and J by 1 base; unmatched bases: 10. This CDR3 region has 17 residues. The germline V gene has CDR1 SGHTA and CDR2 FQGNSA. In DNA, the CDR3 is TGTGCCAGCAGCCCCTATTTTGGACAGGGAAGCAATCAGCCCCAGCATTTT. Translated: CASSPYFGQGSNQPQHF.

This sequence joins TRBV5-6 and TRBJ1-3; possible D gene TRBD1, 6 bases. The V gene's germline CDR1 is SGHDT and CDR2 YYEEEE. Between the trimmed V and J ends, which lost 2 bases and 3 bases, there was a span of 9 bases. The CDR3 length is 14 residues. The CDR3 reads CASSLTGFGNTIYF. The CDR3 nucleotides are TGTGCCAGCAGCTTAACAGGGTTTGGAAACACCATATATTTT. The complete variable domain, with remaining parts taken from reference TRBV5-6 and TRBJ1-3, reads DAGVTQSPTHLIKTRGQQVTLRCSPKSGHDTVSWYQQALGQGPQFIFQYYEEEERQRGNFPDRFSGHQFPNYSSELNVNALLLGDSALYLCASSLTGFGNTIYFGEGSWLTVV.

DNA for the CDR3: TGTGCCAGCAGCCCTCCGAGTACAGGGGGGAACTATGGCTACACCTTC. Amino acids: CASSPPSTGGNYGYTF. V and J are TRBV21-1 and TRBJ1-2; the table assigns TRBD1, which was not confirmed against the DNA. TRBV21-1 is given as a pseudogene. This CDR3 has 16 amino acids.

The chain is built from TRBV28 and TRBJ2-2; 12 bases fit TRBD2. V was clipped by 10 bases and J by 4 bases; unmatched bases: 13. The CDR3 covers 17 residues. CDR1 and CDR2 from the germline V gene are MDHEN and SYDVKM. The DNA for the CDR3 is TGTGCCACCAACCCCTCTAGCGGGAGGGCCGTCACCGGGGAGCTGTTTTTT. It is translated as CATNPSSGRAVTGELFF.

The V gene is TRBV30, the J gene TRBJ1-1; possibly TRBD1 for D (6 bases). With 2 bases removed from V and 6 bases from J, the gap between germline ends came to 22 bases. This CDR3 contains 16 residues. Germline CDR1 and CDR2: GTSNPN and SVGIG (reference sequence). CDR3 in amino acids: CAWSRYTGKGMAEAFF. The DNA for the CDR3 is TGTGCCTGGAGTAGATATACAGGGAAAGGTATGGCTGAAGCTTTCTTT.

The CDR3, as DNA: TGTGCCAGCAGCCACGCGTCACTAGCGGTGAATTCACCCCTCCACTTT. This translates into CASSHASLAVNSPLHF. This chain links TRBV3-1 (or the pseudogene TRBV3-2) with TRBJ1-6; D unresolved. This CDR3 is built from 16 residues. Germline values: CDR1 LGHDT, CDR2 YNNKEL (reference sequence). With 3 bases removed from V and 7 bases from J, the gap between germline ends came to 16 bases.

V gene TRBV2 combines with J gene TRBJ1-2; 12 nucleotides line up with TRBD1. The CDR3 sequence is 13 residues long. Germline V gives CDR1 SNHLY, CDR2 FYNNEI. The V gene end was trimmed by 6 bases and the J gene end by 4 bases; junction bases not matched to a gene: 0. In nucleotides, the CDR3 is TGTGCCAGCAGGGGACAGGGGGCCTATGGCTACACCTTC. Residues: CASRGQGAYGYTF.

This clone was seen a single time. The chain employs TRBV5-8 and TRBJ1-2; a weak D match, TRBD1 (5 bases). CDR3 length: 13 amino acids. Germline-derived CDR1 and CDR2 are SGHTS and YDEGEE. V was pared by 4 bases and J by 6 bases, with 13 bases between. CDR3 DNA sequence: TGTGCCAGCAGCCTGGGACTCACCCATGGCTACACCTTC. Encoded protein: CASSLGLTHGYTF. The full variable domain, its missing parts supplied by reference TRBV5-8 and TRBJ1-2, is EAGVTQSPTHLIKTRGQQATLRCSPISGHTSVYWYQQALGLGLQFLLWYDEGEERNRGNFPPRFSGRQFPNYSSELNVNALELEDSALYLCASSLGLTHGYTFGSGTRLTVV.

This chain links TRBV29-1 with TRBJ2-3, with TRBD2 matching 15 bases. Germline CDR1 is SQVTM and CDR2 is ANQGSEA. The CDR3 runs 16 residues. V lost 6 bases and J lost 10; bases outside the gene matches: 14. The CDR3 region is CSVGTSGGPALVAQYF. The CDR3 bases are TGCAGCGTCGGGACTAGCGGGGGGCCGGCCCTTGTTGCGCAGTATTTT.

The genes are TRBV7-2 and TRBJ2-3; 10 bases line up with TRBD2. This CDR3 region has 15 residues. Trimming at V came to 4 bases and at J to 3 bases, leaving 4 bases not matched to a gene. From germline, CDR1 is SGHTA and CDR2 FQGNSA. CDR3 amino acids: CASSYSGGWTDTQYF. The CDR3 DNA is TGTGCCAGCAGCTATAGCGGGGGGTGGACAGATACGCAGTATTTT.

The chain couples TRBV10-3 to TRBJ1-1; D is possibly TRBD1 (5 bases). Germline CDR1 reads ENHRY; CDR2 reads SYGVKD. V lost 11 bases, J lost 1 base, and 11 bases lay in between. CDR3 size: 12 residues. The CDR3 here is CAGGTGNTEAFF. DNA of the CDR3: TGTGCCGGGGGGACGGGGAACACTGAAGCTTTCTTT.

This chain joins TRBV15 and TRBJ1-1; TRBD1 matches 7 bases. Trimming took 3 bases from V and 8 from J; bases not matched to a gene: 21. CDR1 and CDR2 from the germline V gene are LNHNV and YYDKDF (reference sequence). This CDR3 has 18 amino acids. CDR3 coding DNA: TGTGCCACCAGCAGGGGGCGGACTCGGACAGGCCGCGACTCCGAAGCTTTCTTT. Translated, it gives CATSRGRTRTGRDSEAFF. The entire variable domain, with the rest obtained from reference TRBV15 and TRBJ1-1, is as follows: DAMVIQNPRYQVTQFGKPVTLSCSQTLNHNVMYWYQQKSSQAPKLLFHYYDKDFNNEADTPDNFQSRRPNTSFCFLDIRSPGLGDTAMYLCATSRGRTRTGRDSEAFFGQGTRLTVV.

The rearrangement links TRBV28 to TRBJ2-4, with 9 bases lining up with TRBD1. Germline V lookup: CDR1 MDHEN, CDR2 SYDVKM. This CDR3 spans 17 amino acids. The V segment lost 5 bases and the J segment 7 bases; nucleotides outside the gene matches: 15. The CDR3 region is CASSPFPNRGPGNIQYF. DNA for the CDR3: TGTGCCAGCAGTCCCTTCCCCAACAGGGGGCCGGGGAACATTCAGTACTTC.

The chain carries TRBV7-7 and TRBJ2-2; D may be TRBD1 (5 bases). The germline gives CDR1 SSHAT, CDR2 FNYEAQ (reference sequence). V was shortened by 3 bases and J by 1 base, with 12 bases between the two germline ends. This CDR3 contains 16 residues. The CDR3 coding sequence is TGTGCCAGCAGCTTCACCGGAAGGGGGAACACCGGGGAGCTGTTTTTT. As protein: CASSFTGRGNTGELFF.

This clone is a singleton in its sample. J is TRBJ1-1 and V is TRBV6-2 or TRBV6-3; weak D call: TRBD1 (5 bases). The V end lost 3 bases, the J end lost 1 base, and 12 bases lay between the germline ends. CDR1 is MNHEY and CDR2 is SVGEGT in the germline V gene. The CDR3 spans 15 residues. The CDR3 DNA reads as TGTGCCAGCAGTTATTCGACAGCTTCGAACACTGAAGCTTTCTTT. Amino acid sequence: CASSYSTASNTEAFF.

The CDR3 nucleotides read TGTGCCAGCAGCCCTGGACGGGGGACCCAGTACTTC. It specifies CASSPGRGTQYF. The chain couples TRBV5-4 to TRBJ2-5; D perhaps matches TRBD2 (5 bases). V lost 4 bases, J lost 7 bases, and 11 bases lay in between. This CDR3 spans 12 amino acids. CDR1 and CDR2 from the germline V gene are SGHNT and YYREEE (reference sequence).